These T cell receptor beta chains were read from a single sample in a study of T cell responses to AZD1222 COVID-19 vaccine. Only in-frame clones appear in the TCRdb table, and some are missing; sequencing was by immunoSEQ multiplex PCR. The sample shows fewer than 120,000 clones, around 80% of them seen only once. Sequences were derived from peripheral blood, sampled on day 0 of AZD1222 vaccination. These receptors all come from an adult in good health. The CDR3 runs from the conserved cysteine through the conserved F or W. Fields, in order: CDR3 protein, CDR3 DNA, J gene, V gene, clone size, D gene. A D gene is named only where the DNA matches it firmly. A row's size may be missing; if present it is once, few, many or a size class.

CASSLSGGGAGYGYTF	TGTGCCAGCAGTTTATCGGGGGGGGGCGCAGGGTATGGCTACACCTTC	TRBJ1-2	TRBV27	NA	NA
CASSQAAGVYEQYF	TGTGCCAGCAGCCAGGCTGCGGGGGTGTACGAGCAGTACTTC	TRBJ2-7	TRBV7-2	NA	TRBD2
CASSLGGTGKADTQYF	TGTGCCAGCAGCTTAGGCGGGACGGGGAAAGCAGATACGCAGTATTTT	TRBJ2-3	TRBV7-6	NA	NA
CATPGQSNNSPLHF	TGTGCCACCCCGGGACAGTCGAATAATTCACCCCTCCACTTT	TRBJ1-6	TRBV28	NA	TRBD1
CASSYSSGGNSPLHF	TGTGCCAGCAGTTACTCCTCAGGGGGCAATTCACCCCTCCACTTT	TRBJ1-6	TRBV6-2/TRBV6-3	NA	TRBD1
CASSTLQAGLPYNEQFF	TGTGCCAGCAGCACTCTCCAGGCAGGGCTCCCCTACAATGAGCAGTTCTTC	TRBJ2-1	TRBV21-1	once	NA
CASNSGSGGYQPQHF	TGTGCCAGTAACAGTGGGTCAGGGGGCTACCAGCCCCAGCATTTT	TRBJ1-5	TRBV19	NA	TRBD1
CASSGAGAWGYTF	TGCGCCAGCAGTGGGGCAGGGGCTTGGGGCTACACCTTC	TRBJ1-2	TRBV10-2	NA	NA
CASSRDRGLNQPQHF	TGTGCCAGCAGCCGCGACAGGGGTCTGAATCAGCCCCAGCATTTT	TRBJ1-5	TRBV5-4	NA	TRBD1
CASSGGRGGQPQHF	TGTGCCAGCAGTGGGGGAAGGGGAGGTCAGCCCCAGCATTTT	TRBJ1-5	TRBV2	NA	NA
CAWRRGSSYNEQFF	TGTGCCTGGAGGAGGGGGAGCTCCTACAATGAGCAGTTCTTC	TRBJ2-1	TRBV30	NA	NA
CAISEGGQGNSPLHF	TGTGCCATCAGTGAAGGGGGACAGGGGAATTCACCCCTCCACTTT	TRBJ1-6	TRBV10-3	NA	TRBD1
CASSLVGQGAPDTQYF	TGTGCCAGCAGCTTAGTCGGACAGGGGGCTCCCGATACGCAGTATTTT	TRBJ2-3	TRBV7-2	NA	TRBD1
CASSLAPPGGNEKLFF	TGTGCCAGCAGCTTAGCTCCGCCAGGGGGGAATGAAAAACTGTTTTTT	TRBJ1-4	TRBV11-2	NA	TRBD1
CASSPGLATLSWHEQFF	TGTGCCAGCAGCCCAGGACTAGCGACCCTGTCATGGCATGAGCAGTTCTTC	TRBJ2-1	TRBV5-6	NA	TRBD2
CASSSVTGELFF	TGTGCCAGCAGTTCAGTCACCGGGGAGCTGTTTTTT	TRBJ2-2	TRBV28	NA	NA
CAISERAGRNYGYTF	TGTGCCATCAGTGAGAGGGCGGGCAGAAACTATGGCTACACCTTC	TRBJ1-2	TRBV10-3	NA	NA
CAWTSGGDKSSGNTIYF	TGTGCCTGGACCTCTGGAGGGGACAAGAGCTCTGGAAACACCATATATTTT	TRBJ1-3	TRBV30	NA	NA
CATSDPSGVTDTQYF	TGTGCCACCAGTGACCCTAGCGGGGTGACAGATACGCAGTATTTT	TRBJ2-3	TRBV24-1	NA	TRBD2
CAWMDRGRAASGAFF	TGTGCCTGGATGGACAGGGGGCGCGCTGCCTCGGGCGCTTTCTTT	TRBJ1-1	TRBV30	NA	TRBD1
CASSLSGTVRRAFF	TGTGCCAGCAGTTTATCCGGGACTGTTCGCCGAGCTTTCTTT	TRBJ1-1	TRBV28	NA	NA
CASSGGGLAGGQTQYF	TGTGCCAGCAGCGGGGGAGGACTAGCGGGGGGGCAGACCCAGTACTTC	TRBJ2-5	TRBV9	NA	TRBD2
CASSMGRATTEAFF	TGTGCCAGTAGTATGGGCAGGGCGACCACTGAAGCTTTCTTT	TRBJ1-1	TRBV19	NA	NA
CASSSLAGPSYEQYF	TGTGCCAGCAGCTCCTTAGCGGGGCCCTCCTACGAGCAGTACTTC	TRBJ2-7	TRBV5-6	NA	TRBD2
CASRTRRKTEAFF	TGTGCCAGCCGGACAAGGAGGAAAACTGAAGCTTTCTTT	TRBJ1-1	TRBV28	NA	NA
CASSRQGDEQYF	TGTGCCAGCAGCCGACAGGGTGACGAGCAGTACTTC	TRBJ2-7	TRBV7-2	NA	TRBD1
CASSPDMAYEQYF	TGTGCCAGCAGCCCCGACATGGCCTACGAGCAGTACTTC	TRBJ2-7	TRBV5-6	NA	NA
CASSPSGPRAHSYEQYF	TGTGCCAGCAGCCCATCGGGCCCGCGGGCCCACTCCTACGAGCAGTACTTC	TRBJ2-7	TRBV3-1/TRBV3-2	NA	NA
CASSSGTGLSQPQHF	TGTGCCAGCAGTTCCGGGACAGGGCTTAGCCAGCCCCAGCATTTT	TRBJ1-5	TRBV28	NA	TRBD1
CASSLDPSTDTQYF	TGTGCCAGCAGCTTAGATCCCAGCACAGATACGCAGTATTTT	TRBJ2-3	TRBV7-2	NA	NA
CASSFDGISEQFF	TGTGCCAGCAGCTTTGACGGCATCTCTGAGCAGTTCTTC	TRBJ2-1	TRBV7-6	NA	NA